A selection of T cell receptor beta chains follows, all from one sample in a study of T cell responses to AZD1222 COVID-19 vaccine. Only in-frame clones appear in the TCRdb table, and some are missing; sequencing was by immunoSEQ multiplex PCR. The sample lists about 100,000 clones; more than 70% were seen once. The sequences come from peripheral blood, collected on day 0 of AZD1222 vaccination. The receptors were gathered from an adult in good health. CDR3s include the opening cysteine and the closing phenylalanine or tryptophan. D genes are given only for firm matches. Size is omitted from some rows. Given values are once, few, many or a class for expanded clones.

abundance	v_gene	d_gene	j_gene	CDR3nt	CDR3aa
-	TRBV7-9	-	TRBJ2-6	TGTGCCAGCAGCCAGGACAGTACCTCTGGGGCCAACGTCCTGACTTTC	CASSQDSTSGANVLTF
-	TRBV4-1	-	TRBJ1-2	TGCGCCAGCAGCCCCCGGGGCTATGGCTACACCTTC	CASSPRGYGYTF
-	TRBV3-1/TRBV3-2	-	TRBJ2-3	TGTGCCAGCAGCCAAGAGAGCCTCACAGATACGCAGTATTTT	CASSQESLTDTQYF
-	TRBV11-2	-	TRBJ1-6	TGTGCCAGCAGCCGTGAAACAGGGCGATATCAAAACTCACCCCTCCACTTT	CASSRETGRYQNSPLHF
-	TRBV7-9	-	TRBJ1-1	TGTGCCAGCAGCTCCGTCGACAGGACTGAAGCTTTCTTT	CASSSVDRTEAFF
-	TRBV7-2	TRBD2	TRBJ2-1	TGTGCCAGCCGAGCGGGGGGGTCAAGGTCGCAGTTCTTC	CASRAGGSRSQFF
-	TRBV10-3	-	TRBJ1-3	TGTGCCATCAGCCCCAGCGGCTCTGGAAACACCATATATTTT	CAISPSGSGNTIYF
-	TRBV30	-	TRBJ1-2	TGTGCCTGGAATTCCAGGCGGCAAGGGGGCTACACCTTC	CAWNSRRQGGYTF
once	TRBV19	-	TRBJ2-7	TGTGCCAGTAACCCAGGACCTGGGACCTACGAGCAGTACTTC	CASNPGPGTYEQYF
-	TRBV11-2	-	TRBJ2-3	TGTGCCAGCAGCTTAGAAGCAGCCACGGGTACGCAGTATTTT	CASSLEAATGTQYF
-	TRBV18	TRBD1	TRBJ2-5	TGTGCCAGCTCACTGGGACAGGTAGAGACCCAGTACTTC	CASSLGQVETQYF
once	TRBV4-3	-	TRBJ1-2	TGCGCCAGCAGCCAAGAATTGACACCCGACTATGGCTACACCTTC	CASSQELTPDYGYTF
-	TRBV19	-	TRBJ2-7	TGTGCCAGTAGTCCCATAGGGTCGAGGCCCGCCGAGCAGTACTTC	CASSPIGSRPAEQYF
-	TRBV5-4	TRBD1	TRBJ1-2	TGTGCCAGCAGCCGGGACAGGGTCAACTATGGCTACACCTTC	CASSRDRVNYGYTF
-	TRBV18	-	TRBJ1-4	TGTGCCAGCTCACCTAGGTTGCAAGAAAAACTGTTTTTT	CASSPRLQEKLFF
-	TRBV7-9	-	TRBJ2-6	TGTGCCAGCAGCTTGAAAGGGGCTGGGGCCAACGTCCTGACTTTC	CASSLKGAGANVLTF
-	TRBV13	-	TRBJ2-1	TGTGCCAGCAGGGGGTACCCCACCGACAATGAGCAGTTCTTC	CASRGYPTDNEQFF
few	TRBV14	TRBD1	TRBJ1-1	TGTGCCAGCAGCCAAGTTATAGGACAGGGGAATCTTGAAGCTTTCTTT	CASSQVIGQGNLEAFF
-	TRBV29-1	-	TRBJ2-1	TGCAGCGGCTCCGGGAGCTACATGGATGAGCAGTTCTTC	CSGSGSYMDEQFF
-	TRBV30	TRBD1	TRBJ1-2	TGTGCCTGGAATCCCGAATTTGGGACAGGCTCTCTCCATGGCTACACCTTC	CAWNPEFGTGSLHGYTF
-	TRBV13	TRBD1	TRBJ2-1	TGTGCCAGCAGCCCCGGGACAGGGGAATACAATGAGCAGTTCTTC	CASSPGTGEYNEQFF
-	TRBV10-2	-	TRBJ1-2	TGCGCCAGCACGATTACGGGGACGGGGGGCTACACCTTC	CASTITGTGGYTF
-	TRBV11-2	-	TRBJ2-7	TGTGCCAGCAGCCCATTTGGGAACGAGCAGTACTTC	CASSPFGNEQYF
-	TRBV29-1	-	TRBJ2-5	TGCAGCGTTGAAGGGGGGACTGTCGGGGAGACCCAGTACTTC	CSVEGGTVGETQYF
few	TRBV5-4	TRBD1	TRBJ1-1	TGTGCCAGCAGCTCTGGACAGGGGTTAGGAGCTTTCTTT	CASSSGQGLGAFF